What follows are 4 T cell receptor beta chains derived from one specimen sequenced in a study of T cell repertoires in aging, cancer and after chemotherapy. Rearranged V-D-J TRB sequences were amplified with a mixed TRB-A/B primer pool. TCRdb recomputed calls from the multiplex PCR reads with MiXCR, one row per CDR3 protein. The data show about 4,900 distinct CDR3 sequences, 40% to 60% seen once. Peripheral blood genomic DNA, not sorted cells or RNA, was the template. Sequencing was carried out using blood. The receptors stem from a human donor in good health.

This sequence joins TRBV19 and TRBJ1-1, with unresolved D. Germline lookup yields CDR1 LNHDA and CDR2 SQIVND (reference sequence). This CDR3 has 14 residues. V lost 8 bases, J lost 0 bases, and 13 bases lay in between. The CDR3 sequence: CASRSLVLNTEAFF. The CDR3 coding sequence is TGTGCCAGTCGCTCATTAGTTTTGAACACTGAAGCTTTCTTT.

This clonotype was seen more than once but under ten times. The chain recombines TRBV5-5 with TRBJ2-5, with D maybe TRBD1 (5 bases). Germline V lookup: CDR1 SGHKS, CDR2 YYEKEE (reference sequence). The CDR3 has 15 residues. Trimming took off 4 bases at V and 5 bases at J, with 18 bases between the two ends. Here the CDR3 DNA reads TGTGCCAGCAGCCTTGAGACAGTCGTGACGGAGACCCAGTACTTC. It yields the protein CASSLETVVTETQYF.

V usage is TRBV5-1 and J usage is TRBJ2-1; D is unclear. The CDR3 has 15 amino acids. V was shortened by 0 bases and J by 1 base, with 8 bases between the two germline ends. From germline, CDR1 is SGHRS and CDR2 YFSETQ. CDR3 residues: CASSLASSSYNEQFF. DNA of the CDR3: TGCGCCAGCAGCTTGGCTTCGTCATCCTACAATGAGCAGTTCTTC.

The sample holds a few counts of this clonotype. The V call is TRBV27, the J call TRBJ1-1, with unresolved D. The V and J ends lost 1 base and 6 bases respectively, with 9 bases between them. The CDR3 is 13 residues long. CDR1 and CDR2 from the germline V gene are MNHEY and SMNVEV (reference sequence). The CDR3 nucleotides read TGTGCCAGCAGTTTATTAGGAGAAGCTGAAGCTTTCTTT. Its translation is CASSLLGEAEAFF.